These 3 T cell receptor beta chains originate from one sample sequenced in a study of OX40 agonist ivuxolimab in advanced cancers. Repertoires were generated with immunoSEQ multiplex PCR, while TCRdb's copy carries only in-frame clones and drops some. The table shows about 70,000 clones, with around four fifths occurring only once. This specimen consisted of CD4+ or CD8+ T cells sorted from blood, obtained in a trial of the OX40 agonist ivuxolimab. The receptors shown here come from an adult with an advanced solid tumor such as melanoma, head and neck, liver or kidney cancer.

This rearrangement joins TRBV6-6 to TRBJ1-3, with a weak D call TRBD1 (5 bases). There are 16 residues in the CDR3. Trimming took off 4 bases at V and 0 bases at J, with 13 bases between the two ends. Germline lookup yields CDR1 MNHNY and CDR2 SVGAGI (reference sequence). The chain's CDR3 is CASSFRATSSGNTIYF. The DNA of the CDR3 is TGTGCCAGCAGTTTCAGGGCCACGAGCTCTGGAAACACCATATATTTT.

The V and J genes are TRBV6-5 and TRBJ1-1; no firm D call. The CDR3 is 13 residues long. Per germline, CDR1 MNHEY and CDR2 SVGAGI. With 2 bases removed from V and 1 base from J, the gap between germline ends came to 5 bases. The CDR3 DNA is TGTGCCAGCAGTTACGTGGAGAACACTGAAGCTTTCTTT. It translates to CASSYVENTEAFF.

The rearrangement uses TRBV15 and TRBJ2-5; 7 nucleotides match TRBD1. Germline loops: CDR1 LNHNV, CDR2 YYDKDF (reference sequence). V shed 0 bases and J 7 bases; nucleotides not matched to a gene: 8. CDR3 length: 15 residues. CDR3 DNA: TGTGCCACCAGCAGAGAACCTGGGCAGGGGGTGACCCAGTACTTC. Protein: CATSREPGQGVTQYF. The full variable domain, in which reference TRBV15 and TRBJ2-5 provide the parts outside the CDR3, is DAMVIQNPRYQVTQFGKPVTLSCSQTLNHNVMYWYQQKSSQAPKLLFHYYDKDFNNEADTPDNFQSRRPNTSFCFLDIRSPGLGDTAMYLCATSREPGQGVTQYFGPGTRLLVL.